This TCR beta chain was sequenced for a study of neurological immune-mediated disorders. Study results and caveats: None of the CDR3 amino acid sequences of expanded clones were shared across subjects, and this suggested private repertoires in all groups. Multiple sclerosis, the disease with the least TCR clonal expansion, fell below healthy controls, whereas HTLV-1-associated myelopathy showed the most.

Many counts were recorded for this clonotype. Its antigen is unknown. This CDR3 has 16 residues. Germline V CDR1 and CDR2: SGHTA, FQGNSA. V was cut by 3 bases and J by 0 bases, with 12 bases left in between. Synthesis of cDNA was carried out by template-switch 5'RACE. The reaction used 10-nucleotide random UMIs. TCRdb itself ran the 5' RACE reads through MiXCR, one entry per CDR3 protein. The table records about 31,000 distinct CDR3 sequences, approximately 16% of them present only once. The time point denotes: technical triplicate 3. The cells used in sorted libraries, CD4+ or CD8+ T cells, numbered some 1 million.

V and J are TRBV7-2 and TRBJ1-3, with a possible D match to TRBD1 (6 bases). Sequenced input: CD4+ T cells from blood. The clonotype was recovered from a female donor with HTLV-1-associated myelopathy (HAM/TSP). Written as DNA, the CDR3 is TGTGCCAGCAGCTTTGGTGGGGGCAGCTCTGGAAACACCATATATTTT. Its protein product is CASSFGGGSSGNTIYF.